This T cell receptor beta chain is from a study of T cells in localized non-small cell lung cancer. Whole-study findings and limits: Uninvolved adjacent lung showed higher T cell clonality than tumor. Patients showing higher blood T cell density tended to see longer overall survival. Within adjacent lung there appeared a median roughly 60 of the top 100 tumor clones.

Clones were read by immunoSEQ multiplex PCR, and TCRdb kept only the in-frame ones, dropping some. The sample contains about 52,000 clones, approximately 86% of which appear only once. This clone was detected only once. Its matching antigen is unknown. The CDR3 extends over 15 amino acids. Germline values: CDR1 SGHVS, CDR2 FQNEAQ. Trimming removed 5 bases at V and 0 bases at J, with 10 bases between. The chain combines TRBV7-8 with TRBJ2-2; a possible D gene is TRBD1 (7 bases). Source: PBMCs, taken before any cancer treatment. The clonotype comes from a female donor with stage II lung adenocarcinoma. The CDR3 coding sequence is TGTGCCAGCAGCCGCGGGACAGCGAACACCGGGGAGCTGTTTTTT. The encoded protein is CASSRGTANTGELFF.